This T cell receptor beta chain was found in a study of spatial heterogeneity in lung cancer. On the study more broadly: Follow-up PBMC specimens underwent sequencing when available; their median timing was roughly 24 months after resection. A unique TCR and UMI combination showed up more than ten times in raw reads, on average. The study's findings and limits: Ubiquitous expanded tumor TCRs were observed in blood more at resection than follow-up.

The CDR3 runs to 13 residues. CDR1 is SGHNT, CDR2 YENEEA, per germline. Trimming left V 4 bases short and J 6 bases short, with 13 bases between. The time point was: blood at routine non-recurrence follow-up after resection. Tumor, nontumor lung or frozen PBMC supplied whole RNA, sequenced without sorting. This clonotype has just a few counts. Its antigen is unknown. Every TCR cDNA molecule carried a tag that served as a unique molecular identifier. MiXCR, applied by TCRdb to the 5' RACE reads, yields one record per CDR3 protein. Here the sample spans approximately 27,000 distinct CDR3 sequences, 4.5% to 7.5% being singletons.

The source of this sequence is a male donor with early-stage non-small cell lung cancer. The chain links TRBV11-3 to TRBJ2-7; possibly TRBD1 for D (5 bases). This material consisted of PBMCs, taken at follow-up. The CDR3 sequence is CASSYTQGGEQYF. The DNA of the CDR3 is TGTGCCAGCAGCTATACTCAGGGTGGCGAGCAGTACTTC.